A single sample gave rise to the 14 T cell receptor beta chains below, sequenced in a study of T cell responses to AZD1222 COVID-19 vaccine. The method was immunoSEQ multiplex PCR; TCRdb's version includes in-frame clones alone and lacks a portion of them. In the table there are roughly 200,000 clones, approximately 95% of which are singletons. Sequencing was performed on peripheral blood, taken 28 days after the second dose of the MenACWY control vaccine. These receptors all stem from an adult who received the MenACWY meningococcal vaccine as a control.

This chain links TRBV4-2 with TRBJ1-1, with D maybe TRBD1 (6 bases). Germline values: CDR1 LGHNA, CDR2 YNFKEQ. The CDR3 loop spans 15 amino acids. V shed 1 base and J shed 1 base, with 10 bases lying between them. CDR3 coding DNA: TGTGCCAGCAGCCAAGGCGGACAGACGAACACTGAAGCTTTCTTT. This sequence encodes CASSQGGQTNTEAFF.

This clone came up once. The genes are TRBV19 and TRBJ1-6; D is undetermined. Deletions cut 6 bases from V and 8 bases from J, with 11 bases between. Germline V gives CDR1 LNHDA, CDR2 SQIVND (reference sequence). The CDR3 totals 13 residues. The CDR3 here is CASSRGGDSPLHF. CDR3 nucleotides: TGTGCCAGTAGCCGGGGAGGCGATTCACCCCTCCACTTT.

CDR3 sequence (DNA): TGCGCCAGCAGCTTGGGACGATTGGCGCAGGGGGTGTACAATGAGCAGTTCTTC. Its translation: CASSLGRLAQGVYNEQFF. V is TRBV5-1 and J is TRBJ2-1; 7 bases align to TRBD1. From germline, CDR1 is SGHRS and CDR2 YFSETQ. V gave up 0 bases and J gave up 4 bases; unmatched junction bases: 13. The CDR3 runs 18 residues.

V and J are TRBV11-3 and TRBJ2-3; 7 positions agree with TRBD1. Germline-derived CDR1 and CDR2 are SGHNT and YENEEA. V lost 3 bases to trimming and J lost 4 bases; unmatched junction nucleotides: 4. This CDR3 comprises 14 residues. The CDR3 DNA is TGTGCCAGCAGCTTTCACAGGGGAGCAGATACGCAGTATTTT. Translation: CASSFHRGADTQYF.

The CDR3 DNA is TGTGCCAGCAGCTTAGAAACCTACGAGCAGTACTTC. This codes for CASSLETYEQYF. The chain links TRBV7-9 to TRBJ2-7; no clear D gene. V lost 1 base, J lost 2 bases, and 3 bases lay in between. This CDR3 region has 12 residues. Germline assignment: CDR1 SEHNR and CDR2 FQNEAQ (reference sequence).

On this clone itself: The same CDR3 arises from other DNA sequences in this sample as well. The V call is TRBV3-1 (or the pseudogene TRBV3-2), the J call TRBJ2-7; 7 bases are shared with TRBD2. Germline loops: CDR1 LGHDT, CDR2 YNNKEL (reference sequence). Germline trimming cut 4 bases from V and 0 bases from J; bases unmatched to any gene: 3. This CDR3 region has 14 residues. The CDR3 is CASSPSGGSYEQYF. The CDR3 DNA sequence: TGTGCCAGCAGCCCCTCGGGGGGCTCCTACGAGCAGTACTTC.

This clone occurred once. CDR3 sequence reads: CASSYSLWQKNTEAFF. The CDR3 DNA reads as TGTGCCAGCAGTTACTCATTGTGGCAGAAAAACACTGAAGCTTTCTTT. The V call is TRBV6-5, the J call TRBJ1-1; D is uncertain. Trimming removed 0 bases at V and 2 bases at J, with 13 bases between. The length of the CDR3 is 16 residues. Germline V gene data show CDR1 as MNHEY and CDR2 as SVGAGI.

The chain recombines TRBV18 with TRBJ2-5, with TRBD2 matching 8 bases. CDR3 length: 16 amino acids. From germline, CDR1 is KGHSH and CDR2 LQKENI. V dropped 6 bases and J dropped 0; count of bases not matched to a gene: 9. CDR3 in amino acids: CASSAVGTRHQETQYF. The DNA of the CDR3 is TGTGCCAGCTCCGCGGTGGGGACTAGACACCAAGAGACCCAGTACTTC.

The V call is TRBV5-4, the J call TRBJ2-3; D is possibly TRBD2 (5 bases). Trimming took off 4 bases at V and 0 bases at J, with 9 bases between the two ends. CDR3 size: 14 residues. Germline CDR1 reads SGHNT; CDR2 reads YYREEE (reference sequence). The chain's CDR3 is CASSADSSTDTQYF. The CDR3 DNA follows: TGTGCCAGCAGCGCGGACTCTAGCACAGATACGCAGTATTTT.

This chain joins TRBV5-1 and TRBJ2-7, with 15 nucleotides matching TRBD2. The ends lost 4 bases at V and 7 bases at J; junction bases unmatched: 3. The length of the CDR3 is 14 residues. CDR1 is SGHRS and CDR2 is YFSETQ in the germline V gene. The CDR3 bases are TGCGCCAGCAGCCCCGGACTAGCGGGGGGGGAGCAGTACTTC. The encoded protein is CASSPGLAGGEQYF.

The rearrangement uses TRBV3-1 (or the pseudogene TRBV3-2) and TRBJ2-7, with TRBD2 as a possible D gene (7 bases). Germline-derived CDR1 and CDR2 are LGHDT and YNNKEL (reference sequence). CDR3 length: 15 amino acids. Trimming removed 3 bases at V and 0 bases at J, with 12 bases between. For the CDR3, the DNA is TGTGCCAGCAGCCACACCGGGGGGCACTCCTACGAGCAGTACTTC. Translating it yields CASSHTGGHSYEQYF.

Turning to this clone: Other DNA sequences in this specimen translate into the identical CDR3. This rearrangement joins TRBV9 to TRBJ1-6; no reliable D call. Germline V gene sequence: CDR1 SGDLS, CDR2 YYNGEE. Trimming shortened V by 4 bases and J by 9 bases, and 11 bases separated the two germline ends. This CDR3 contains 13 residues. CDR3 residues: CASSPRVGSPLHF. The CDR3 region has the DNA TGTGCCAGCAGCCCCCGCGTGGGTTCACCCCTCCACTTT.

The sample holds one count of this clone. The chain uses TRBV7-2 and TRBJ2-3; D may be TRBD1 (6 bases). V was trimmed by 2 bases and J by 7 bases, leaving 16 bases between them. Germline V gene sequence: CDR1 SGHTA, CDR2 FQGNSA. CDR3 size: 15 residues. The CDR3 region has the DNA TGTGCCAGCAGCTTATCAAAACAGGGCTGGAATACGCAGTATTTT. Translating it yields CASSLSKQGWNTQYF.

The chain uses TRBV6-5 and TRBJ1-4; D is perhaps TRBD1 (6 bases). The CDR3 sequence is 14 residues long. CDR1 is MNHEY and CDR2 is SVGAGI in the germline V gene. The V gene lost 8 bases and the J gene lost 5 bases, with 15 bases spanning the gap. The CDR3 coding sequence is TGTGCCAGCCGACGACAGGCCCCCAATGAAAAACTGTTTTTT. Its protein is CASRRQAPNEKLFF.